The text below deals with one T cell receptor beta chain. Its antigen is not known. The read is 3 residues too short to cover the CDR3 end, so that end is filled in from the germline J gene. The sample comes from a study of T cells in women clearing cervical HPV infection. In the study overall: Cases: HPV16-related CIN3 or worse on histology, a couple of invasive cancers. For cases, blood was sampled a median about 140 days after lesion detection, interquartile range roughly 80 to 220 days. Study-wide results and limits: Combining TCR richness with V gene abundances gave approximately 0.8 AUC.

The data were produced by immunoSEQ multiplex PCR, yet TCRdb's version contains in-frame clones alone and is incomplete. This sample's table reports tens of thousands of clones. Trimming removed 4 bases from V and 5 bases from J; junction bases left unmatched: 8. The germline V gene encodes CDR1 SGHDT and CDR2 YYEEEE. This CDR3 comprises 14 residues. J is TRBJ2-5 and V is TRBV5-6; TRBD1 agrees at 7 bases. The sequence was obtained from a woman aged 18 to 75 with a cervical HPV16 infection that either progressed to CIN3+ or cleared (not recorded which). Sequenced sample: blood buffy coat. The CDR3 reads CASSLNRGKETQYF. The sequenced part of the CDR3 DNA is TGTGCCAGCAGCCTAAACAGGGGAAAGGAGACC.